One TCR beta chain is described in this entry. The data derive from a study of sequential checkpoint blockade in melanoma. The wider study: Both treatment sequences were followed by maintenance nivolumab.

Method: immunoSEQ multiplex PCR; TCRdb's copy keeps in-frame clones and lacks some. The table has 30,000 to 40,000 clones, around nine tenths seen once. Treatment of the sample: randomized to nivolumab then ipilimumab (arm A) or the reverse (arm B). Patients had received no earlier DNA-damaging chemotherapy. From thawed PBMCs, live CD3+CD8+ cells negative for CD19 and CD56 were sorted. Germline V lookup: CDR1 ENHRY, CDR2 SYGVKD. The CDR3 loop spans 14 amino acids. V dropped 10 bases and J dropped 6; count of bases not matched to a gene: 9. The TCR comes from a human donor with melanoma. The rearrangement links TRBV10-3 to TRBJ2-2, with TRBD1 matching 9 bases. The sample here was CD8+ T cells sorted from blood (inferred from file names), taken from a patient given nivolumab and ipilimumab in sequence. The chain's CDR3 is CATGDRAYAGELFF. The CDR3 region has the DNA TGTGCCACTGGGGACAGGGCTTACGCCGGGGAGCTGTTTTTT.